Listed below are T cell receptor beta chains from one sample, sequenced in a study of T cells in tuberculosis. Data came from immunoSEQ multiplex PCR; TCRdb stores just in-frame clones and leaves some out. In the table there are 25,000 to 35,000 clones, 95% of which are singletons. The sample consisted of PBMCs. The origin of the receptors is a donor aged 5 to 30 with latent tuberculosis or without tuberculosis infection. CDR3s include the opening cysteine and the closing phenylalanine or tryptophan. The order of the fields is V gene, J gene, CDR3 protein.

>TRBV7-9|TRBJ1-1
CASSSTQGAEAFF
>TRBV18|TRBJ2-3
CASSRGPATDTQYF
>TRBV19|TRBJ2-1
CASSILGGVDEQFF
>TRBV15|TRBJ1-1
CATSRVRTLDQNTEAFF
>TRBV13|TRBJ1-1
CASSSPGQEGTFF
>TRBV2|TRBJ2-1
CASGGLAGRYNEQFF
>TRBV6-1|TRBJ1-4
CASRDQTGGNEKLFF
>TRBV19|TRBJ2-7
CASSAGQYEQYF
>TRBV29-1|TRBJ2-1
CSVRQGTYNEQFF
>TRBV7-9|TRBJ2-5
CASSLDAGEKTQYF
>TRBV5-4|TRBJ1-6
CASRPGVHDSPLHF
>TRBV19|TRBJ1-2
CASSIGGQRYGYTF
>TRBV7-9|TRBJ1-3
CASRHLFSGNTIYF
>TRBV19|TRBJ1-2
CASNTQGEGYTF
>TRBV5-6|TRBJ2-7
CASSGGTGIYEQYF
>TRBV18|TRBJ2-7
CASSPPDRGHYEQYF
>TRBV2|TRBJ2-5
CASSFNLGREGETQYF
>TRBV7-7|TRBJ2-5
CASSLALGSGRTETQYF
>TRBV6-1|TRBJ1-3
CASSEPGWVNTIYF
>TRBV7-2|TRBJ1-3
CASSSDPLGHAGNTIYF
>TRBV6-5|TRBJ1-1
CASSRTRAPNTEAFF
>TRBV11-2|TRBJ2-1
CASSLDEDDWSYNEQFF
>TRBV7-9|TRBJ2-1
CASSLGGRVSSYNEQFF
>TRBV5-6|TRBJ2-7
CASSFGGGGSYEQYF